This T cell receptor beta chain was recovered during a study of T cells in Graves' hyperthyroidism and ophthalmopathy. Diagnoses were made from clinical symptoms, serum measures (thyroxine and TRAb), thyroid ultrasound and orbital computed tomography. This clonotype was seen only once. What it binds is not known. Study observations and caveats: Most thyroid clonotypes that were expanded above 0.001 also turned up in blood. In validation, the model predicted ophthalmopathy. These predictions came a median about 6.5 months before onset.

Trimming cost V 3 bases and J 3 bases, with 20 bases left between them. CDR1 is SNHLY, CDR2 FYNNEI, per germline. This CDR3 is 17 amino acids long. Using RNA transcripts as the source, TCR beta CDR3 regions were amplified. An initial round of RT-PCR targeting the TCR CDR3 relied on the HTBI primer set. TCRdb reanalysed the multiplex PCR reads using MiXCR and keeps one entry per CDR3 protein. The sample consists of hundreds of thousands of distinct CDR3 sequences, roughly 50% of them appearing once. Input material: peripheral blood or thyroid tissue (not recorded which). This clonotype was sampled from a woman in her late teens or twenties with Graves' hyperthyroidism. V usage is TRBV2 and J usage is TRBJ1-2, with a tentative D call TRBD1 (5 bases). CDR3 residues: CASSDLGRANSDYGYTF. CDR3 bases: TGTGCCAGCAGTGATTTGGGCAGGGCCAACTCCGACTATGGCTACACCTTC.